A single sample is the source of the 10 T cell receptor beta chains below, sequenced in a study of blood T cell repertoires in COVID-19. Data came from immunoSEQ multiplex PCR; TCRdb stores just in-frame clones and leaves some out. Here the sample spans 45,000 to 50,000 clones, roughly 82% being singletons. The material sequenced was peripheral blood. The receptors were gathered from a man in his forties with acute or convalescent COVID-19.

The chain links TRBV5-4 to TRBJ2-5; 11 bases line up with TRBD2. V dropped 0 bases and J dropped 1; count of bases not matched to a gene: 2. This CDR3 comprises 16 residues. Per germline, CDR1 SGHNT and CDR2 YYREEE (reference sequence). CDR3 nucleotide sequence: TGTGCCAGCAGCTTGGCCCTAGCGGGGGGCCAAGAGACCCAGTACTTC. This gives the protein CASSLALAGGQETQYF.

Only a few counts were recorded for this clone. The rearrangement uses TRBV5-4 and TRBJ2-7; the match to TRBD2 covers 10 bases. The junction had 10 bases not matched to a gene; V was cut back by 4 bases and J by 3 bases. The length of the CDR3 is 16 residues. In germline, CDR1 is SGHNT, CDR2 YYREEE (reference sequence). This CDR3 is CASSILAGQLIYEQYF. In DNA, the CDR3 is TGTGCCAGCAGCATACTAGCGGGACAGTTGATCTACGAGCAGTACTTC.

The chain is built from TRBV5-4 and TRBJ2-7, with 10 positions matching TRBD2. Germline CDR1 is SGHNT and CDR2 is YYREEE (reference sequence). After removal of 0 bases from V and 3 bases from J, the junction contained 3 bases not matched to a gene. The CDR3 is 15 amino acids. The CDR3 DNA sequence: TGTGCCAGCAGCTTGGGGTCTAGCGGGGGCTACGAGCAGTACTTC. This sequence encodes CASSLGSSGGYEQYF.

The J gene is TRBJ2-7, the V gene TRBV7-2, with unresolved D. Germline CDR1 is SGHTA and CDR2 is FQGNSA. Trimming removed 1 base from V and 3 bases from J, with 10 bases in between. CDR3 length: 14 amino acids. CDR3 region: CASSLERQNYEQYF. CDR3 nucleotides: TGTGCCAGCAGCTTAGAGAGGCAGAACTACGAGCAGTACTTC.

V is TRBV12-5 and J is TRBJ2-5; 7 bases are shared with TRBD2. The CDR3 contains 16 residues. CDR1 LGHNT and CDR2 FRNRAP come from the germline V gene. V was pared by 8 bases and J by 5 bases, with 17 bases of the junction left unmatched. The CDR3 DNA follows: TGTGCTAGTTCGCCCCGAGGAACTAGCGTAGGGGAGACCCAGTACTTC. Protein product: CASSPRGTSVGETQYF.

Here the CDR3 reads CASRLTSDEQFF. The CDR3 DNA is TGTGCCAGCAGATTAACTAGCGATGAGCAGTTCTTC. This chain joins TRBV12-3 or TRBV12-4 and TRBJ2-1; 7 bases agree with TRBD2. CDR3 length: 12 amino acids. With 6 bases clipped from V and 8 bases from J, the junction kept 4 bases outside the gene matches.

J is TRBJ2-1 and V is TRBV24-1; D is perhaps TRBD1 (6 bases). Germline loops: CDR1 KGHDR, CDR2 SFDVKD. The CDR3 loop spans 12 amino acids. Trimming removed 3 bases from V and 12 bases from J, with 11 bases in between. The CDR3 bases are TGTGCCACCAGTGATACCCAGGGGAGGCAGTTCTTC. Its protein is CATSDTQGRQFF.

The rearrangement links TRBV7-9 to TRBJ2-3; D remains unclear. V was trimmed by 4 bases and J by 1 base, leaving 12 bases between them. Germline assignment: CDR1 SEHNR and CDR2 FQNEAQ (reference sequence). CDR3 length: 15 amino acids. The CDR3 nucleotides read TGTGCCAGCAGCTCCCGGGTTTCCGGCACAGATACGCAGTATTTT. This sequence encodes CASSSRVSGTDTQYF.

The CDR3 nucleotides read TGTGCCAGCAGTTTATGGGAGGGGACTAGCTCTGGGGCCAACGTCCTGACTTTC. It yields the protein CASSLWEGTSSGANVLTF. V usage is TRBV28 and J usage is TRBJ2-6; 8 bases agree with TRBD2. This CDR3 is built from 18 residues. V dropped 0 bases and J dropped 0; count of bases not matched to a gene: 4. The germline gives CDR1 MDHEN, CDR2 SYDVKM.

The chain employs TRBV9 and TRBJ1-1; 8 bases map to TRBD1. Trimming cost V 0 bases and J 5 bases; bases outside gene matches: 6. This CDR3 has 15 residues. Germline-derived CDR1 and CDR2 are SGDLS and YYNGEE. CDR3 region: CASSVDQGARTEAFF. The CDR3 DNA is TGTGCCAGCAGCGTAGATCAGGGGGCGCGGACTGAAGCTTTCTTT.